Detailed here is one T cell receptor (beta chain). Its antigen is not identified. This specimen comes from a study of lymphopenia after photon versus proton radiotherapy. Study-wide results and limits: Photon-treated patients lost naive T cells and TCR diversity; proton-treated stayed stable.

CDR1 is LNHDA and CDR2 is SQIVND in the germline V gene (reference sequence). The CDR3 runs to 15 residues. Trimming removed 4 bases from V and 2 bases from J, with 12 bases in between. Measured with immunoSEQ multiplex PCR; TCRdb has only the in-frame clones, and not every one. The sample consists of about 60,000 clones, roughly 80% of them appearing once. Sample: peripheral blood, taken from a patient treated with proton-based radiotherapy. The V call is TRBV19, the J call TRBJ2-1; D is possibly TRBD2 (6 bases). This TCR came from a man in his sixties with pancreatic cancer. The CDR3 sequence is CASSTGDWAYNEQFF. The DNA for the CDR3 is TGTGCCAGTAGTACGGGGGACTGGGCCTACAATGAGCAGTTCTTC. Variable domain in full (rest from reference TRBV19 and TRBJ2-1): DGGITQSPKYLFRKEGQNVTLSCEQNLNHDAMYWYRQDPGQGLRLIYYSQIVNDFQKGDIAEGYSVSREKKESFPLTVTSAQKNPTAFYLCASSTGDWAYNEQFFGPGTRLTVL.